Listed below are T cell receptor beta chains from one sample, sequenced in a study of T cell responses to AZD1222 COVID-19 vaccine. Clones were sequenced by immunoSEQ multiplex PCR, and TCRdb holds only the in-frame ones, with some missing. The data contain roughly 150,000 clones, about 87% of them singletons. Sequences were derived from peripheral blood, sampled 28 days after the second AZD1222 dose. The receptor source for this set is an adult who received the AZD1222 COVID-19 vaccine. Both conserved end residues are part of each CDR3. D genes are given only for firm matches. Clone sizes are given selectively: once, few, many, or a class where the clone is expanded.

v_call	clone_size	j_call	cdr3_length	d_call	cdr3_nt	cdr3_aa
TRBV10-3	-	TRBJ1-1	14	-	TGTGCCATCAGTAACGCGCGAGGGAACACTGAAGCTTTCTTT	CAISNARGNTEAFF
TRBV12-3/TRBV12-4	-	TRBJ1-2	13	-	TGTGCCAGCAGTTTTGAGCCACCAAGTGGCTACACCTTC	CASSFEPPSGYTF
TRBV25-1	-	TRBJ2-3	13	-	TGTGCCAGCAGTGATCACGGGACAGATACGCAGTATTTT	CASSDHGTDTQYF
TRBV18	-	TRBJ1-4	15	-	TGTGCCAGCTCACCACGGGGCAGGGTCGACGGAAAACTGTTTTTT	CASSPRGRVDGKLFF
TRBV6-5	-	TRBJ2-5	14	-	TGTGCCAGCAGCATAGGGGGTCCCCAAGAGACCCAGTACTTC	CASSIGGPQETQYF
TRBV9	-	TRBJ1-2	15	-	TGTGCCAGCAGCCAAGGACAGCGGGTAACTTATGGCTACACCTTC	CASSQGQRVTYGYTF
TRBV28	-	TRBJ2-2	14	-	TGTGCCAGCATAGGGCTAGCTCCCACCGGGGAGCTGTTTTTT	CASIGLAPTGELFF
TRBV7-8	once	TRBJ1-3	16	-	TGTGCCAGCAGCTTAGCGATCTCCAACGGTGGAAACACCATATATTTT	CASSLAISNGGNTIYF
TRBV9	-	TRBJ2-5	14	TRBD1	TGTGCCAGCAGCGCTGACAGGGGTCGAGAGACCCAGTACTTC	CASSADRGRETQYF
TRBV10-3	-	TRBJ2-5	13	-	TGTGCCACCCAAAGGAAGTGGCAAGAGACCCAGTACTTC	CATQRKWQETQYF
TRBV7-3	-	TRBJ2-1	13	-	TGTGCCAGCAGCCCAACTGACTACAATGAGCAGTTCTTC	CASSPTDYNEQFF
TRBV6-6	-	TRBJ2-1	14	TRBD2	TGTGCCACCACACGACTAGCGACGAACAATGAGCAGTTCTTC	CATTRLATNNEQFF
TRBV6-2/TRBV6-3	-	TRBJ2-3	15	-	TGTGCCAGCAGTTTATCCTCGGGCGCCCCCCGAACGCAGTATTTT	CASSLSSGAPRTQYF
TRBV4-2	-	TRBJ1-2	13	TRBD1	TGTGCCAGCAGCCCCGACAGGGACTATGGCTACACCTTC	CASSPDRDYGYTF
TRBV7-8	few	TRBJ2-7	16	TRBD2	TGTGCCAGCAGCTCGAACTCACTAGCGGGAGGGCTCGAGCAGTACTTC	CASSSNSLAGGLEQYF
TRBV28	-	TRBJ1-3	16	-	TGTGCCAGCAGTTTGCCCCAGGGGAGCTCTGGAAACACCATATATTTT	CASSLPQGSSGNTIYF
TRBV14	-	TRBJ2-7	15	-	TGTGCCAGCAGCCAAGAGCACACGGCGATTTACGAGCAGTACTTC	CASSQEHTAIYEQYF
TRBV4-3	-	TRBJ1-2	15	TRBD1	TGCGCCAGCAGCCAGGGGACAGCTTTTTACGATGGCTACACCTTC	CASSQGTAFYDGYTF
TRBV5-1	-	TRBJ2-3	15	TRBD2	TGCGCCAGCAGCCGGGAGGGGGTGTACACAGATACGCAGTATTTT	CASSREGVYTDTQYF
TRBV4-3	-	TRBJ1-2	17	-	TGCGCCAGCAGCCAAGATCCCGGGGCCGCCGCTAACTATGGCTACACCTTC	CASSQDPGAAANYGYTF
TRBV19	-	TRBJ1-2	12	-	TGTGCCAGCCACAGGGTCGCAGATGGCTACACCTTC	CASHRVADGYTF
TRBV6-6	-	TRBJ2-5	18	-	TGTGCCAGCAGTCCAGTGTCGGGCTGGGAAGGTTTTGGAGAGACCCAGTACTTC	CASSPVSGWEGFGETQYF
TRBV9	-	TRBJ1-3	12	-	TGTGCCAGCAGCACCCCCAGGAACACCATATATTTT	CASSTPRNTIYF
TRBV12-3/TRBV12-4	-	TRBJ1-2	11	-	TGTGCCAGCAGTTTAGGGTATGGCTACACCTTC	CASSLGYGYTF
TRBV3-1/TRBV3-2	-	TRBJ1-2	14	-	TGTGCCAGCAGCCAAGAACGAGGGGTCTATGGCTACACCTTC	CASSQERGVYGYTF
TRBV15	-	TRBJ1-2	13	-	TGTGCCACCAGCAGAGGGACTGAGTATGGCTACACCTTC	CATSRGTEYGYTF
TRBV7-2	-	TRBJ2-7	14	-	TGTGCCAGCAGCCTGGACAGGGGCGGGGGGGAGCAGTACTTC	CASSLDRGGGEQYF
TRBV30	-	TRBJ1-6	16	-	TGTGCCTGGAGCGCAATTGGACAGTTCAATAATTCACCCCTCCACTTT	CAWSAIGQFNNSPLHF
TRBV7-2	once	TRBJ2-7	12	-	TGTGCCACAAGAGGGGGAAGCTACGAGCAGTACTTC	CATRGGSYEQYF
TRBV7-9	-	TRBJ2-2	18	TRBD2	TGTGCCAGCAGCTTAGGCCCCGGGACTAGCGGGATCGGCGGGGAGCTGTTTTTT	CASSLGPGTSGIGGELFF
TRBV9	-	TRBJ2-7	15	-	TGTGCCAGCAGCGGACTGGGCGGGACTGTTTCAGGTTTAAACTTC	CASSGLGGTVSGLNF
TRBV28	-	TRBJ2-2	15	-	TGTGCCAGCAGTTTATTAGAGACGGGGACCGGGGAGCTGTTTTTT	CASSLLETGTGELFF
TRBV5-1	-	TRBJ2-2	14	-	TGCGCCAGCCAGGACTTTGCGAACACCGGGGAGCTGTTTTTT	CASQDFANTGELFF
TRBV2	few	TRBJ1-1	14	-	TGTGCCAGCAGTGAAGCAGCTCGGAACACTGAAGCTTTCTTT	CASSEAARNTEAFF
TRBV2	-	TRBJ2-3	16	TRBD1	TGTGCCAGCAGCAGCCCCGGACAGGGGATCACAGATACGCAGTATTTT	CASSSPGQGITDTQYF
TRBV19	-	TRBJ1-6	14	-	TGTGCCAGTAGTAAGGGCCTCTATAATTCACCCCTCCACTTT	CASSKGLYNSPLHF
TRBV10-1	-	TRBJ1-2	13	TRBD1	TGCGCCAGCAGTGGACAGGGTAAGATTGGCTACACCTTC	CASSGQGKIGYTF
TRBV5-6	-	TRBJ2-5	13	TRBD1	TGTGCCAGCAGGTTCGGACAGGCGGAGACCCAGTACTTC	CASRFGQAETQYF
TRBV6-5	-	TRBJ2-7	13	-	TGTGCCAGCACCTGGGGAGTTTCCTACGAGCAGTACTTC	CASTWGVSYEQYF
TRBV21-1	-	TRBJ1-5	16	-	TGTGCCAGCAGCAAAGCCAGGCTATATAGCAATCAGCCCCAGCATTTT	CASSKARLYSNQPQHF
TRBV20-1	-	TRBJ2-1	15	-	TGCAGTGCTAGTTTAGCGCTGAGCTCCTACAATGAGCAGTTCTTC	CSASLALSSYNEQFF
TRBV19	few	TRBJ1-3	13	-	TGTGCCACCGCGACAGGAGCCGGAAACACCATATATTTT	CATATGAGNTIYF
TRBV20-1	-	TRBJ1-1	14	TRBD1	TGCAGTGCTAGTAGGACAGGGGGGTACACTGAAGCTTTCTTT	CSASRTGGYTEAFF
TRBV30	-	TRBJ1-5	12	-	TGTGCCTGGAATACCCCGAATCAGCCCCAGCATTTT	CAWNTPNQPQHF
TRBV5-1	-	TRBJ2-2	16	TRBD2	TGCGCCAGCAGTACCGGGACTAGCGCTACCACCGGGGAGCTGTTTTTT	CASSTGTSATTGELFF
TRBV10-3	-	TRBJ1-5	13	TRBD1	TGTGCCATCAGTGGAGACAGGGATCAGCCCCAGCATTTT	CAISGDRDQPQHF
TRBV18	-	TRBJ2-5	16	-	TGTGCCAGCTCACCAATCCCAGGGGGGTCCCAAGAGACCCAGTACTTC	CASSPIPGGSQETQYF
TRBV5-4	-	TRBJ2-7	16	TRBD2	TGTGCCAGCAGCCCAGGGACTAGCGGGCTGTCCTACGAGCAGTACTTC	CASSPGTSGLSYEQYF
TRBV30	-	TRBJ2-6	14	-	TGTGCCTGGAGTGTTAGCTCTGGGGCCAACGTCCTGACTTTC	CAWSVSSGANVLTF
TRBV7-3	-	TRBJ2-6	14	-	TGTGCCAGCGGGCGGGGCTCTGGGGCCAACGTCCTGACTTTC	CASGRGSGANVLTF
TRBV5-4	-	TRBJ2-2	16	TRBD2	TGTGCCAGCAGCCGCGGACTAGCGGGAGGGACCGGGGAGCTGTTTTTT	CASSRGLAGGTGELFF
TRBV5-1	-	TRBJ2-1	15	TRBD2	TGCGCCAGCAGCTTGGTAGCGGGAGGGTACAATGAGCAGTTCTTC	CASSLVAGGYNEQFF